The clone carrying this T cell receptor (beta chain) was found once. No antigen is known for it. The entry originates in a study of beta chain features in type 1 diabetes. Findings and limits, study-wide: Significant though moderate, a shortening of TCRB CDR3s appeared in all four CD4+ subsets of Type 1 diabetes patients.

Of the isolated RNA, all was reverse transcribed, and so the sequenced material was expressed TCRB transcripts. The assay was immunoSEQ multiplex PCR, and TCRdb's table has in-frame clones only and misses some. The data hold some 44,000 clones, with roughly 70% observed a single time. Losses at the gene ends were 4 bases for V and 4 bases for J; bases not matched to a gene: 11. CDR1 and CDR2 (germline): SGHRS, YFSETQ. This CDR3 comprises 16 residues. The rearrangement uses TRBV5-1 and TRBJ2-1, with 7 bases aligning to TRBD2. This TCR was sampled from a woman aged 18-29 years with type 1 diabetes. Source material: Tregs from blood. CDR3 DNA: TGCGCCAGCAGCCGTGGGTCTAGCGGCACTTACAATGAGCAGTTCTTC. This codes for CASSRGSSGTYNEQFF.